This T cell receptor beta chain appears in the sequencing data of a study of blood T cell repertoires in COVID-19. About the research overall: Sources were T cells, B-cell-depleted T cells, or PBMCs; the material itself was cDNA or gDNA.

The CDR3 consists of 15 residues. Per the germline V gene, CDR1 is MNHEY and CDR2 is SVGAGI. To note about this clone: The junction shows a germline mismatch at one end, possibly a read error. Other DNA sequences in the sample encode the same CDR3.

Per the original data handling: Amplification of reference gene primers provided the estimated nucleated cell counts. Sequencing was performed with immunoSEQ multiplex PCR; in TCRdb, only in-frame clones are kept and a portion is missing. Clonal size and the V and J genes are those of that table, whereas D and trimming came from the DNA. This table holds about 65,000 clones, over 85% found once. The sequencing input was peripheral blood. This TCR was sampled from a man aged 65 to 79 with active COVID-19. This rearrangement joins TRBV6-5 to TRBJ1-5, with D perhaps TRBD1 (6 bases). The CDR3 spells CASSSGTNSNQPQHF. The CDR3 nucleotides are TGCGCCAGCAGTTCCGGGACAAATAGCAATCAGCCCCAGCATTTT.